A selection of T cell receptor beta chains follows, all from one sample in a study of blood T cell repertoires in COVID-19. Method: immunoSEQ multiplex PCR; TCRdb's copy keeps in-frame clones and lacks some. The sample has about 270,000 clones, 85% to 90% seen once. The sequencing input was PBMCs or T cells enriched from blood (not recorded which). These TCRs come from a woman between 18 and 29 years old who had recovered from COVID-19. The CDR3 runs from the conserved cysteine through the conserved F or W. Each record gives: clone size, D gene, J gene, V gene, CDR3 protein, CDR3 DNA. D genes are given only for firm matches. Only some rows state a clone size, as once, few, many or a class for expanded clones.

clone size: .; D gene: .; J gene: TRBJ1-6; V gene: TRBV5-4; CDR3 protein: CASSSRMSGDNSPLHF; CDR3 DNA: TGTGCCAGCAGCTCTCGAATGTCGGGGGATAATTCACCCCTCCACTTT
clone size: .; D gene: .; J gene: TRBJ1-5; V gene: TRBV2; CDR3 protein: CASSVGSNQPQHF; CDR3 DNA: TGTGCCAGCAGTGTGGGCAGCAATCAGCCCCAGCATTTT
clone size: .; D gene: TRBD2; J gene: TRBJ2-4; V gene: TRBV5-4; CDR3 protein: CASSHPGGAENIQYF; CDR3 DNA: TGTGCCAGCAGCCATCCCGGGGGGGCCGAAAACATTCAGTACTTC
clone size: .; D gene: .; J gene: TRBJ1-5; V gene: TRBV6-5; CDR3 protein: CASTFSSKNQPQHF; CDR3 DNA: TGTGCCAGTACCTTTTCTAGCAAAAATCAGCCCCAGCATTTT
clone size: .; D gene: .; J gene: TRBJ2-3; V gene: TRBV10-1; CDR3 protein: CASSPGPDTQYF; CDR3 DNA: TGCGCCAGCTCTCCGGGTCCAGATACGCAGTATTTT
clone size: .; D gene: .; J gene: TRBJ1-1; V gene: TRBV7-9; CDR3 protein: CASSPGTRVAFF; CDR3 DNA: TGTGCCAGCAGCCCCGGGACAAGAGTAGCTTTCTTT
clone size: .; D gene: .; J gene: TRBJ2-3; V gene: TRBV5-4; CDR3 protein: CASSLRGRDTQYF; CDR3 DNA: TGTGCCAGCAGCTTGAGGGGCCGTGATACGCAGTATTTT
clone size: .; D gene: TRBD1; J gene: TRBJ1-2; V gene: TRBV5-1; CDR3 protein: CASSFGQGADGYTF; CDR3 DNA: TGCGCCAGCAGCTTCGGACAGGGGGCTGATGGCTACACCTTC
clone size: .; D gene: .; J gene: TRBJ2-5; V gene: TRBV18; CDR3 protein: CASSPPLKPEETQYF; CDR3 DNA: TGTGCCAGCTCACCACCTTTGAAGCCGGAAGAGACCCAGTACTTC
clone size: .; D gene: TRBD1; J gene: TRBJ2-5; V gene: TRBV5-1; CDR3 protein: CASSWGTGSETQYF; CDR3 DNA: TGCGCCAGCAGCTGGGGGACAGGGTCAGAGACCCAGTACTTC
clone size: .; D gene: .; J gene: TRBJ1-5; V gene: TRBV6-1; CDR3 protein: CASSETAGSNQPQHF; CDR3 DNA: TGTGCCAGCAGTGAAACAGCAGGTAGCAATCAGCCCCAGCATTTT
clone size: once; D gene: TRBD1; J gene: TRBJ2-1; V gene: TRBV5-1; CDR3 protein: CASSSGQGSPNEQFF; CDR3 DNA: TGCGCCAGCAGCTCAGGACAGGGGAGTCCCAATGAGCAGTTCTTC
clone size: .; D gene: TRBD1; J gene: TRBJ1-1; V gene: TRBV5-1; CDR3 protein: CASSTTGAAGTEAFF; CDR3 DNA: TGCGCCAGCAGCACAACAGGGGCCGCGGGAACTGAAGCTTTCTTT
clone size: .; D gene: TRBD1; J gene: TRBJ1-4; V gene: TRBV20-1; CDR3 protein: CSASTQGRDSERATNEKLFF; CDR3 DNA: TGCAGTGCTAGTACCCAAGGACGGGACAGCGAGCGTGCAACTAATGAAAAACTGTTTTTT
clone size: .; D gene: TRBD1; J gene: TRBJ1-2; V gene: TRBV5-1; CDR3 protein: CASSLKGGQALGGYTF; CDR3 DNA: TGCGCCAGCAGCTTGAAAGGCGGACAGGCCCTCGGTGGCTACACCTTC
clone size: few; D gene: .; J gene: TRBJ2-7; V gene: TRBV7-9; CDR3 protein: CASSQDSLSYEQYF; CDR3 DNA: TGTGCCAGCAGCCAGGACAGTCTCTCCTACGAGCAGTACTTC
clone size: .; D gene: .; J gene: TRBJ2-3; V gene: TRBV14; CDR3 protein: CASSLTIANLGGDTQYF; CDR3 DNA: TGTGCCAGCAGCCTAACCATAGCCAACCTGGGGGGAGATACGCAGTATTTT
clone size: once; D gene: .; J gene: TRBJ1-2; V gene: TRBV6-5; CDR3 protein: CASSALRGVNTF; CDR3 DNA: TGTGCCAGCAGCGCGTTACGGGGGGTCAACACCTTC
clone size: .; D gene: TRBD1; J gene: TRBJ1-1; V gene: TRBV6-5; CDR3 protein: CASSKDRVSSEAFF; CDR3 DNA: TGTGCCAGCAGCAAGGACAGGGTTTCTTCTGAAGCTTTCTTT
clone size: .; D gene: TRBD1; J gene: TRBJ1-1; V gene: TRBV27; CDR3 protein: CASSFMTQGNPTEAFF; CDR3 DNA: TGTGCCAGCAGTTTCATGACACAGGGGAATCCCACTGAAGCTTTCTTT
clone size: .; D gene: .; J gene: TRBJ1-1; V gene: TRBV5-1; CDR3 protein: CASSLLGEGTEAFF; CDR3 DNA: TGCGCCAGCAGCTTGTTAGGGGAAGGCACTGAAGCTTTCTTT
clone size: once; D gene: TRBD2; J gene: TRBJ2-3; V gene: TRBV5-1; CDR3 protein: CASSFRAGGLTDTQYF; CDR3 DNA: TGCGCCAGCAGCTTCCGAGCGGGGGGGCTCACAGATACGCAGTATTTT
clone size: .; D gene: .; J gene: TRBJ2-5; V gene: TRBV5-4; CDR3 protein: CASSLVTGQETQYF; CDR3 DNA: TGTGCCAGCAGCTTGGTGACGGGACAAGAGACCCAGTACTTC
clone size: .; D gene: TRBD1; J gene: TRBJ1-1; V gene: TRBV18; CDR3 protein: CASSPGIRGRLGGVSSTEAFF; CDR3 DNA: TGTGCCAGCTCACCAGGGATCAGGGGGCGATTAGGCGGCGTGAGTAGCACTGAAGCTTTCTTT
clone size: .; D gene: TRBD1; J gene: TRBJ1-2; V gene: TRBV10-2; CDR3 protein: CASMETGALYGYTF; CDR3 DNA: TGCGCCAGCATGGAGACAGGGGCCCTCTATGGCTACACCTTC
clone size: .; D gene: .; J gene: TRBJ1-3; V gene: TRBV5-1; CDR3 protein: CASSLAPGGNSGNTIYF; CDR3 DNA: TGCGCCAGCAGCTTGGCCCCGGGGGGGAACTCTGGAAACACCATATATTTT
clone size: .; D gene: .; J gene: TRBJ2-3; V gene: TRBV19; CDR3 protein: CASSAGGLPTDTQYF; CDR3 DNA: TGTGCCAGTAGTGCAGGGGGACTTCCCACAGATACGCAGTATTTT
clone size: .; D gene: TRBD1; J gene: TRBJ2-1; V gene: TRBV10-3; CDR3 protein: CAISGSLRTGGDNEQFF; CDR3 DNA: TGTGCCATCAGTGGGTCCCTTCGGACAGGGGGGGACAATGAGCAGTTCTTC
clone size: .; D gene: .; J gene: TRBJ1-1; V gene: TRBV10-3; CDR3 protein: CAISESASTEAFF; CDR3 DNA: TGTGCCATCAGTGAGTCGGCCAGCACTGAAGCTTTCTTT
clone size: .; D gene: TRBD2; J gene: TRBJ2-1; V gene: TRBV6-1; CDR3 protein: CASSEVWTSGVFHNEQFF; CDR3 DNA: TGTGCCAGCAGTGAAGTTTGGACTAGCGGGGTATTCCACAATGAGCAGTTCTTC
clone size: .; D gene: TRBD1; J gene: TRBJ2-7; V gene: TRBV28; CDR3 protein: CASSSLQGAFSYEQYF; CDR3 DNA: TGTGCCAGCAGTTCCCTACAGGGGGCGTTCTCCTACGAGCAGTACTTC
clone size: .; D gene: .; J gene: TRBJ1-1; V gene: TRBV5-5; CDR3 protein: CASRGPGEAFF; CDR3 DNA: TGTGCCAGCAGAGGCCCAGGTGAAGCTTTCTTT
clone size: once; D gene: TRBD2; J gene: TRBJ2-7; V gene: TRBV2; CDR3 protein: CASSLSSGVEQYF; CDR3 DNA: TGTGCCAGCAGTCTTAGTAGCGGGGTTGAGCAGTACTTC
clone size: once; D gene: .; J gene: TRBJ2-7; V gene: TRBV5-1; CDR3 protein: CASSIQGTEQYF; CDR3 DNA: TGCGCCAGCAGCATACAGGGTACCGAGCAGTACTTC
clone size: .; D gene: .; J gene: TRBJ1-5; V gene: TRBV18; CDR3 protein: CASSRAQGINQPQHF; CDR3 DNA: TGTGCCAGCTCACGGGCCCAGGGAATCAATCAGCCCCAGCATTTT
clone size: .; D gene: TRBD1; J gene: TRBJ1-1; V gene: TRBV4-1; CDR3 protein: CASSQDPGGAAEAFF; CDR3 DNA: TGCGCCAGCAGCCAAGATCCAGGGGGCGCGGCTGAAGCTTTCTTT
clone size: .; D gene: .; J gene: TRBJ2-2; V gene: TRBV19; CDR3 protein: CASRQGNSNTGELFF; CDR3 DNA: TGTGCCAGTAGGCAGGGAAACTCGAACACCGGGGAGCTGTTTTTT
clone size: once; D gene: TRBD1; J gene: TRBJ1-2; V gene: TRBV2; CDR3 protein: CASSAQGTLNYGYTF; CDR3 DNA: TGTGCCAGCAGCGCACAGGGGACACTTAACTATGGCTACACCTTC